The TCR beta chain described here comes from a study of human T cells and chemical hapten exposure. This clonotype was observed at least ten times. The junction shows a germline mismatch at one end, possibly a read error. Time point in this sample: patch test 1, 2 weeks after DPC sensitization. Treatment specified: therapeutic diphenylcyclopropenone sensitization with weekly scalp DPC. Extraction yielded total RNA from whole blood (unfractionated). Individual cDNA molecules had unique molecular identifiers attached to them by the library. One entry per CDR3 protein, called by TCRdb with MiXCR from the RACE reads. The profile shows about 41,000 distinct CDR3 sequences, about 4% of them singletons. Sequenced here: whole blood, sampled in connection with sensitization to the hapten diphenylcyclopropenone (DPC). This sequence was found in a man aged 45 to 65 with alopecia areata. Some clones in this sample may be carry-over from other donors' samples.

In DNA form, the CDR3 reads TGTGCTAGCAGCTTAGGTCAGACCGGGGAGCTGTTTTTT. Residues: CASSLGQTGELFF. The J gene is TRBJ2-2, the V gene TRBV7-7; D unclear. This CDR3 spans 13 amino acids. Germline CDR1 reads SSHAT; CDR2 reads FNYEAQ (reference sequence). The full variable domain, completed using reference TRBV7-7 and TRBJ2-2, is GAGVSQSPRYKVTKRGQDVTLRCDPISSHATLYWYQQALGQGPEFLTYFNYEAQPDKSGLPSDRFSAERPEGSISTLTIQRTEQRDSAMYRCASSLGQTGELFFGEGSRLTVL.